The 20 T cell receptor beta chains presented below share a single source sample, sequenced in a study of T-cell memory formation after mild COVID-19. Each CDR3 protein is one row after TCRdb ran MiXCR on the 5' RACE reads. The sample includes 100,000 to 150,000 distinct CDR3 sequences, about 6.5% seen only once; the top ten take approximately 2.3%. Sequenced input: PBMCs or a T cell subset sorted from them (not recorded which). Source of these receptors: an adult woman who had mild COVID-19 (a few samples of this study predate the infection). Cell type and time point are not known.

This clonotype appeared many times. This chain links TRBV6-6 with TRBJ1-2; D gene unclear. The CDR3 covers 13 residues. Germline assignment: CDR1 MNHNY and CDR2 SVGAGI (reference sequence). V dropped 5 bases and J dropped 6 bases, with 13 bases sitting between them. In DNA, the CDR3 is TGTGCCAGCAGTCGAGAGGACGGAGATGGCTACACCTTC. This gives the protein CASSREDGDGYTF.

The rearrangement joins TRBV9 to TRBJ2-1, with TRBD2 matching 7 bases. Germline CDR1 reads SGDLS; CDR2 reads YYNGEE. The length of the CDR3 is 17 residues. The trim removed 0 bases at V and 3 bases at J, leaving 9 bases unmatched. For the CDR3, the DNA is TGTGCCAGCAGCGTAGATCCCCCGGGAGGCCTCTACAATGAGCAGTTCTTC. Translating gives CASSVDPPGGLYNEQFF.

This clonotype has a count of ten or more. This chain joins TRBV6-5 and TRBJ1-2, with 8 bases matching TRBD1. The junction had 9 bases not matched to a gene; V was cut back by 5 bases and J by 4 bases. The CDR3 extends over 15 amino acids. Germline V CDR1 and CDR2: MNHEY, SVGAGI. CDR3 in amino acids: CASSNPGQAGYGYTF. In DNA form, the CDR3 reads TGTGCCAGCAGTAACCCGGGACAGGCTGGCTATGGCTACACCTTC.

This clonotype occurred a few times. The V and J genes are TRBV3-1 and TRBJ1-2; the D gene is possibly TRBD1 (5 bases). V lost 1 base, J lost 4 bases, and 13 bases lay in between. Per germline, CDR1 LGHDT and CDR2 YNNKEL (reference sequence). The length of the CDR3 is 15 residues. CDR3 residues: CASSQVGQGGYGYTF. The CDR3 region has the DNA TGTGCCAGCAGCCAAGTAGGCCAGGGAGGCTATGGCTACACCTTC.

V usage is TRBV18 and J usage is TRBJ2-7; 8 positions match TRBD2. Germline values: CDR1 KGHSH, CDR2 LQKENI. The ends lost 2 bases at V and 5 bases at J; junction bases unmatched: 8. The CDR3 covers 15 residues. CDR3 amino acids: CASSPLDTGGHEQYF. The CDR3 region has the DNA TGTGCCAGCTCACCATTGGACACGGGGGGGCACGAGCAGTACTTC.

This clonotype was detected many times. This chain connects TRBV7-9 to TRBJ1-5; 7 positions match TRBD1. After removal of 4 bases from V and 6 bases from J, the junction contained 9 bases not matched to a gene. CDR3 length equals 15 residues. Germline-derived CDR1 and CDR2 are SEHNR and FQNEAQ (reference sequence). CDR3 amino acids: CASSSQGVGSQPQHF. For the CDR3, the DNA is TGTGCCAGCAGCTCCCAGGGGGTAGGAAGTCAGCCCCAGCATTTT.

This clonotype was counted at least ten times. The chain carries TRBV7-2 and TRBJ2-7, with a tentative D call TRBD1 (6 bases). In germline, CDR1 is SGHTA, CDR2 FQGNSA. The ends were cut back, 4 bases at V and 3 bases at J, with 10 bases in the middle. The CDR3 has 13 amino acids. In DNA form, the CDR3 reads TGTGCCAGCAGCTCCCGGACAGTCTACGAGCAGTACTTC. This sequence encodes CASSSRTVYEQYF.

This clonotype was detected ten times or more. This chain links TRBV27 with TRBJ2-5; 9 bases are a match to TRBD1. Germline trimming cut 6 bases from V and 2 bases from J; bases unmatched to any gene: 7. The CDR3 has 15 amino acids. Looked up from germline, CDR1 is MNHEY and CDR2 is SMNVEV (reference sequence). CDR3: CASSPQGAGQETQYF. The CDR3, as DNA: TGTGCCAGCAGCCCACAGGGGGCGGGGCAAGAGACCCAGTACTTC.

Ten or more counts support this clonotype. The chain uses TRBV24-1 and TRBJ1-2, with TRBD1 identical over 8 bases. The CDR3 is 12 residues long. The germline V gene has CDR1 KGHDR and CDR2 SFDVKD. V gave up 1 base and J gave up 13 bases; unmatched junction bases: 4. The CDR3 here is CATSDFRTGLTF. The DNA for the CDR3 is TGTGCCACCAGTGATTTCCGGACAGGGCTCACCTTC.

This clonotype was found a few times. This rearrangement joins TRBV5-1 to TRBJ2-3; 10 bases align to TRBD2. Germline lookup yields CDR1 SGHRS and CDR2 YFSETQ. This CDR3 spans 15 amino acids. The ends lost 0 bases at V and 5 bases at J; junction bases unmatched: 3. CDR3 region: CASSLALAGEDTQYF. CDR3 nucleotides: TGCGCCAGCAGCTTGGCGCTAGCGGGGGAAGATACGCAGTATTTT.

This clonotype was counted at least ten times. In DNA, the CDR3 is TGTGCCAGCAGGCCGCAATACGCACCCTACAATGAGCAGTTCTTC. Its protein is CASRPQYAPYNEQFF. V usage is TRBV6-5 and J usage is TRBJ2-1, with D hard to call. Germline CDR1 reads MNHEY; CDR2 reads SVGAGI. V was shortened by 6 bases and J by 2 bases, with 14 bases between the two germline ends. CDR3 length: 15 residues.

This clonotype was detected a few times. The rearrangement joins TRBV5-1 to TRBJ2-3, with D perhaps TRBD1 (6 bases). Germline CDR1 is SGHRS and CDR2 is YFSETQ. V lost 0 bases to trimming and J lost 4 bases, with 12 bases between them. The CDR3 loop spans 15 amino acids. This CDR3 is CASSLASGVPDTQYF. In DNA, the CDR3 is TGCGCCAGCAGCTTGGCCTCAGGGGTACCAGATACGCAGTATTTT.

This clonotype has a handful of counts. The rearrangement links TRBV5-1 to TRBJ2-5; D not certain. The CDR3 is 15 amino acids. Germline V CDR1 and CDR2: SGHRS, YFSETQ. The germline V and J ends were trimmed by 4 bases and 1 base, with 14 bases remaining between them. The DNA of the CDR3 is TGCGCCAGCAGCCCACTGGCCTCACGCCAAGAGACCCAGTACTTC. Translation: CASSPLASRQETQYF.

This clonotype was detected ten times or more. V is TRBV12-3 or TRBV12-4 and J is TRBJ1-1; tentatively, D is TRBD1 (6 bases). The CDR3 consists of 13 residues. V gave up 5 bases and J gave up 1 base, with 8 bases separating them. This CDR3 is CASSNRANTEAFF. The CDR3 nucleotides read TGTGCCAGCAGTAACAGGGCGAACACTGAAGCTTTCTTT.

This clonotype has a count of ten or more. The genes are TRBV5-1 and TRBJ1-1; no definite D call. Germline assignment: CDR1 SGHRS and CDR2 YFSETQ. The germline V and J ends were trimmed by 4 bases and 3 bases, with 4 bases remaining between them. There are 11 residues in the CDR3. The CDR3 DNA follows: TGCGCCAGCAGCGGGGACACTGAAGCTTTCTTT. It translates to CASSGDTEAFF.

The gene calls are TRBV7-9 and TRBJ2-1, with 9 bases lining up with TRBD2. V was clipped by 4 bases and J by 8 bases; unmatched bases: 6. There are 14 residues in the CDR3. Per germline, CDR1 SEHNR and CDR2 FQNEAQ (reference sequence). The CDR3 DNA follows: TGTGCCAGCAGCTCCGGGACTAGCAAGGATGAGCAGTTCTTC. This translates into CASSSGTSKDEQFF.

The table lists this clonotype with many counts. J is TRBJ2-7 and V is TRBV5-1, with D possibly being TRBD1 (6 bases). The germline gives CDR1 SGHRS, CDR2 YFSETQ. Between the trimmed V and J ends, which lost 4 bases and 1 base, there was a span of 24 bases. The CDR3 contains 18 residues. The chain's CDR3 is CASSPSNTDRLTSYEQYF. DNA of the CDR3: TGCGCCAGCAGCCCTTCAAACACAGACAGGCTCACGTCCTACGAGCAGTACTTC.

This clonotype has more than one count but fewer than ten. The CDR3 spells CSARVSMNTEAFF. CDR3 nucleotides: TGCAGTGCTAGAGTCTCCATGAACACTGAAGCTTTCTTT. V and J are TRBV20-1 and TRBJ1-1; D is uncertain. The V and J ends lost 1 base and 0 bases respectively, with 6 bases between them. The CDR3 runs to 13 residues. From germline, CDR1 is DFQATT and CDR2 SNEGSKA (reference sequence).

This clonotype showed up just a few times. V gene TRBV20-1 combines with J gene TRBJ2-7; D tentatively fits TRBD1 or TRBD2 (5 bases each). In germline, CDR1 is DFQATT, CDR2 SNEGSKA (reference sequence). Trimming took 4 bases from V and 3 from J, leaving 16 bases between them. The CDR3 is made up of 14 amino acids. The DNA for the CDR3 is TGCAGTGCTACAACCGGGACGTCGAACTACGAGCAGTACTTC. Translating gives CSATTGTSNYEQYF.

Only a few counts were recorded for this clonotype. The gene calls are TRBV18 and TRBJ1-1, with unresolved D. Germline V CDR1 and CDR2: KGHSH, LQKENI. Trimming cost V 2 bases and J 4 bases, with 17 bases left between them. The CDR3 totals 16 residues. Written as DNA, the CDR3 is TGTGCCAGCTCACCATCGGGAACCAGACCTGGCACTGAAGCTTTCTTT. It codes for CASSPSGTRPGTEAFF.